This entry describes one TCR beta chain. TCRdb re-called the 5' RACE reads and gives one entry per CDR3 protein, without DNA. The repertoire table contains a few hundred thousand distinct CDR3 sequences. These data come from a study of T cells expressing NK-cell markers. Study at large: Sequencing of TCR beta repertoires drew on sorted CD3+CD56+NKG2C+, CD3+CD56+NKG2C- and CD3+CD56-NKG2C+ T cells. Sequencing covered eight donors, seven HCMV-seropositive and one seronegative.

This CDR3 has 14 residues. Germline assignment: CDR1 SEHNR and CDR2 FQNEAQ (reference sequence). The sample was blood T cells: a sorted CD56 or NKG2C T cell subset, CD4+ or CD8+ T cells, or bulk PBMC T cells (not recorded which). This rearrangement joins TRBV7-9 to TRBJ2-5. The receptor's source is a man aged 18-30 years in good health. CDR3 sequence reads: CASSSGPDQETQYF.